The next 21 T cell receptor beta chains were all read from a single sample in a study of T-cell memory formation after mild COVID-19 (dated by TCRdb to the early 2020s). Libraries were prepared through 5' RACE. The sequencer was an Illumina NovaSeq 6000. TCRdb applied fastp at Q25 and MiXCR to the public reads, then kept only in-frame beta chains. All rows with the same CDR3 protein become a single entry with the most common DNA and genes. In all, the sample holds fewer than 650,000 distinct CDR3 sequences, and approximately 21% of those were seen once. Together, the top ten hold 7% to 9% of the sample. The sample comprised PBMCs or a T cell subset sorted from them (not recorded which). The receptors here all came from an adult woman who had mild COVID-19 (a few samples of this study predate the infection). The sample titles of this study are shuffled in the database, so cell type and time point are left out; the donor was told from shared clones.

This clonotype was counted between two and nine times. The rearrangement joins TRBV20-1 to TRBJ2-7; tentatively, D is TRBD1 (5 bases). The length of the CDR3 is 12 residues. The germline V and J ends were trimmed by 7 bases and 2 bases, with 12 bases remaining between them. Germline-derived CDR1 and CDR2 are DFQATT and SNEGSKA (reference sequence). CDR3 bases: TGCAGTGAATTCGACAGCACCTACGAGCAGTACTTC. It yields the protein CSEFDSTYEQYF.

The rearrangement joins TRBV20-1 to TRBJ1-4; the match to TRBD1 covers 7 bases. With 6 bases clipped from V and 5 bases from J, the junction kept 6 bases outside the gene matches. In germline, CDR1 is DFQATT, CDR2 SNEGSKA (reference sequence). This CDR3 contains 13 residues. CDR3 residues: CSASSRGNEKLFF. The CDR3 nucleotides read TGCAGTGCGTCATCCAGGGGGAATGAAAAACTGTTTTTT.

The chain uses TRBV6-2 or TRBV6-3 and TRBJ2-1; 12 bases line up with TRBD2. Per germline, CDR1 MNHEY and CDR2 SVGEGT. The V segment lost 2 bases and the J segment 8 bases; nucleotides outside the gene matches: 10. This CDR3 is 17 amino acids long. CDR3: CASSYALAGGINDEQFF. The CDR3 coding sequence is TGTGCCAGCAGTTACGCGCTAGCGGGAGGGATAAACGATGAGCAGTTCTTC.

The chain joins TRBV7-9 to TRBJ2-2; 9 nucleotides align to TRBD2. CDR1 SEHNR and CDR2 FQNEAQ come from the germline V gene (reference sequence). V was clipped by 5 bases and J by 8 bases; unmatched bases: 12. The CDR3 consists of 16 residues. For the CDR3, the DNA is TGTGCCAGCAGCCTGATAGGGACTAGCATTCGAGGGGAGCTGTTTTTT. Its translation is CASSLIGTSIRGELFF.

This chain connects TRBV3-1 to TRBJ1-2, with a possible D match to TRBD1 (5 bases). With 1 base removed from V and 6 bases from J, the gap between germline ends came to 15 bases. CDR3 length: 15 residues. Germline V gene lookup returns CDR1 LGHDT and CDR2 YNNKEL (reference sequence). DNA for the CDR3: TGTGCCAGCAGCCAAGGAGTACCCTCAGGGAATGGCTACACCTTC. This translates into CASSQGVPSGNGYTF. The full variable domain, with the rest looked up from reference TRBV3-1 and TRBJ1-2, is DTAVSQTPKYLVTQMGNDKSIKCEQNLGHDTMYWYKQDSKKFLKIMFSYNNKELIINETVPNRFSPKSPDKAHLNLHINSLELGDSAVYFCASSQGVPSGNGYTFGSGTRLTVV.

In this sample, this clonotype turned up a few times. The chain links TRBV12-3 or TRBV12-4 to TRBJ2-3; 8 bases align to TRBD1. This CDR3 comprises 13 residues. V shed 6 bases, J shed 4 bases, and the junction held 3 bases outside the gene matches. In DNA form, the CDR3 reads TGTGCCAGCAGCAGGGGGCGGGCAGATACGCAGTATTTT. This translates into CASSRGRADTQYF.

This clonotype was seen a handful of times. V and J are TRBV12-3 or TRBV12-4 and TRBJ2-7; 7 nucleotides align to TRBD1. The CDR3 is 15 amino acids. Trimming removed 3 bases from V and 3 bases from J; junction bases left unmatched: 8. The CDR3 region has the DNA TGTGCCAGCAGTTTTAGGTCAGGGGGTAACTACGAGCAGTACTTC. Amino acid sequence: CASSFRSGGNYEQYF.

This chain links TRBV5-1 with TRBJ2-5, with D possibly being TRBD1 (6 bases). Germline V lookup: CDR1 SGHRS, CDR2 YFSETQ. This CDR3 has 16 amino acids. Trimming removed 4 bases from V and 4 bases from J, with 20 bases in between. The CDR3 spells CASSTLQGEGRETQYF. CDR3 in DNA: TGCGCCAGCAGCACCTTACAGGGCGAGGGGCGAGAGACCCAGTACTTC.

The V and J genes are TRBV5-6 and TRBJ2-3; D may be TRBD2 (6 bases). V lost 0 bases and J lost 2, with 13 bases in between. The CDR3 runs 16 residues. Germline V gene data show CDR1 as SGHDT and CDR2 as YYEEEE. The CDR3 region is CASSLGRDFYTDTQYF. The CDR3 DNA is TGTGCCAGCAGCTTGGGAAGGGACTTCTACACAGATACGCAGTATTTT.

This clonotype was counted between two and nine times. V gene TRBV7-2 combines with J gene TRBJ2-3; D is ambiguous. Germline V CDR1 and CDR2: SGHTA, FQGNSA. The CDR3 extends over 14 amino acids. V was cut by 1 base and J by 0 bases, with 5 bases left in between. In nucleotides, the CDR3 is TGTGCCAGCAGCTTAGTACGAAGCACAGATACGCAGTATTTT. Translation gives CASSLVRSTDTQYF.

This clonotype was counted only a few times. The chain carries TRBV9 and TRBJ2-3; D gene ambiguous. The ends were cut back, 4 bases at V and 0 bases at J, with 12 bases in the middle. The CDR3 sequence is 15 residues long. From germline, CDR1 is SGDLS and CDR2 YYNGEE. The CDR3 protein is CASSRPLQSTDTQYF. The CDR3 DNA follows: TGTGCCAGCAGCAGACCACTCCAAAGCACAGATACGCAGTATTTT.

V gene TRBV27 combines with J gene TRBJ2-5; possible D gene TRBD1, 6 bases. Germline V lookup: CDR1 MNHEY, CDR2 SMNVEV (reference sequence). Trimming pared 6 bases from V and 2 bases from J, leaving 10 bases between. CDR3 length: 13 amino acids. The CDR3 spells CASRRTGQETQYF. Here the CDR3 DNA reads TGTGCCAGCAGACGTACAGGGCAAGAGACCCAGTACTTC.

This clonotype has just a few counts. V gene TRBV5-1 combines with J gene TRBJ1-2; 9 bases map to TRBD1. The CDR3 totals 16 residues. The J segment lost 7 bases and the V segment lost 4 bases, leaving 14 bases of the junction unmatched. Germline CDR1 reads SGHRS; CDR2 reads YFSETQ. The CDR3: CASSPAEGQGFLGYTF. The CDR3 coding sequence is TGCGCCAGCAGCCCGGCCGAGGGACAGGGTTTTCTTGGCTACACCTTC.

The gene calls are TRBV29-1 and TRBJ1-3; D unresolved. The CDR3 has 13 residues. The germline V and J ends were trimmed by 5 bases and 0 bases, with 8 bases remaining between them. CDR1 and CDR2 (germline): SQVTM, ANQGSEA. The CDR3 reads CSVQTSSGNTIYF. The CDR3 bases are TGCAGCGTTCAGACCTCCTCTGGAAACACCATATATTTT.

Only a few counts were recorded for this clonotype. V usage is TRBV19 and J usage is TRBJ2-5, with 9 bases fitting TRBD1. The germline CDR1 and CDR2 sequences are LNHDA and SQIVND (reference sequence). V was clipped by 3 bases and J by 7 bases; unmatched bases: 6. The CDR3 is 14 amino acids. CDR3 sequence: CASSMQEQGATQYF. DNA of the CDR3: TGTGCCAGTAGTATGCAGGAACAGGGGGCGACCCAGTACTTC.

This clonotype has ten or more counts. The J gene is TRBJ2-7, the V gene TRBV3-1; 11 positions agree with TRBD2. CDR3 size: 16 residues. V trimming: 5 bases; J trimming: 2 bases; junction bases outside the gene matches: 8. Germline V gives CDR1 LGHDT, CDR2 YNNKEL (reference sequence). CDR3 bases: TGTGCCAGCAGCTTCGGGACTAGCGGAAACCCCTACGAGCAGTACTTC. Its translation: CASSFGTSGNPYEQYF.

This clonotype was counted ten times or more. The rearrangement links TRBV12-3 or TRBV12-4 to TRBJ2-1; perhaps TRBD1 as D (6 bases). The CDR3 has 15 residues. Trimming removed 1 base at V and 7 bases at J, with 14 bases between. In DNA form, the CDR3 reads TGTGCCAGCAGTTTAGGCAGGGGAGAGTGGAATGAGCAGTTCTTC. Translating gives CASSLGRGEWNEQFF.

In its sample, this clonotype was seen a few times. The V call is TRBV5-8, the J call TRBJ1-2; D may be TRBD1 (6 bases). The V gene lost 4 bases and the J gene lost 2 bases, with 15 bases spanning the gap. Germline values: CDR1 SGHTS, CDR2 YDEGEE. The CDR3 runs to 15 residues. The CDR3 region has the DNA TGTGCCAGCAGCCTCCGGGACACAGTAAACTATGGCTACACCTTC. This sequence encodes CASSLRDTVNYGYTF.

This clonotype turned up a few times. This chain uses TRBV9 with TRBJ1-2, with 7 positions matching TRBD1. Germline V lookup: CDR1 SGDLS, CDR2 YYNGEE. CDR3 length: 17 residues. J gave up 3 bases and V 3 bases, and 14 bases lay outside the gene matches. The CDR3 DNA is TGTGCCAGCAGCGGGCCCAAATTCGACAGGGATGACTATGGCTACACCTTC. It yields the protein CASSGPKFDRDDYGYTF.

CDR3 protein: CASSSSKTGRPNYGYTF. The DNA of the CDR3 is TGCGCCAGCAGCTCGTCCAAGACAGGGAGACCTAACTATGGCTACACCTTC. V gene TRBV5-1 combines with J gene TRBJ1-2, with 7 bases that match TRBD1. There are 17 residues in the CDR3. Per the germline V gene, CDR1 is SGHRS and CDR2 is YFSETQ. J lost 0 bases, V lost 3 bases, and 11 bases had no gene match.

In its sample, this clonotype was seen many times. The chain links TRBV7-3 to TRBJ2-5, with 13 nucleotides matching TRBD2. Per the germline V gene, CDR1 is SGHTA and CDR2 is FQGTGA. The CDR3 spans 16 residues. V trimming: 5 bases; J trimming: 3 bases; junction bases outside the gene matches: 6. The CDR3 DNA sequence: TGTGCCAGCAGCCGCTCGGGACTAGCGGGAAAAGAGACCCAGTACTTC. This gives the protein CASSRSGLAGKETQYF.